The sequence of this T cell receptor beta chain was determined in a study of T-cell reconstitution after alpha-beta-depleted transplantation in children. About this clonotype itself: Its antigen is unknown.

Study-wide findings and caveats: As was reported, about two months after transplant, alpha-beta T cells came from several hundred expanded graft clones.

The CDR3 sequence is 12 residues long. Per germline, CDR1 ENHRY and CDR2 SYGVKD. V was cut by 2 bases and J by 6 bases, with 4 bases left in between. Preparing the TCRbeta library involved the use of unique molecular identifiers. TCRdb reanalysed the PCR reads using MiXCR and keeps one entry per CDR3 protein. Counted here are 55,000 to 65,000 distinct CDR3 sequences, 40% to 55% occurring once; the ten biggest clones make up 95% to 98%. Sample: PBMCs, mostly from graft donor cells, taken 360 days after TCRalphabeta/CD19-depleted stem cell transplant. The sequence was obtained from a male patient between 5 and 17 years old who had a stem cell transplant for acute lymphoblastic leukemia, so the T cells may come from the graft donor. This chain connects TRBV10-3 to TRBJ2-2; the D is unclear. CDR3 in DNA: TGTGCCATCAGTGAGGTACCCGGGGAGCTGTTTTTT. Translating gives CAISEVPGELFF.